Listed below are T cell receptor beta chains from one sample, sequenced in a study of cytomegalovirus exposure and HLA in healthy donors. Generated by immunoSEQ multiplex PCR, the TCRdb table keeps only in-frame clones and is missing some. This table has 130,000 to 150,000 clones, over 75% appearing once. Sequenced material: PBMCs. The receptors shown here come from a woman in her fifties or sixties in good health and CMV-seropositive. Both conserved end residues are part of each CDR3. Each record gives: J gene, clone size, V gene, D gene, CDR3 protein, CDR3 DNA. D genes are given only for firm matches. Size is omitted from some rows. Given values are once, few, many or a class for expanded clones.

TRBJ1-1	-	TRBV4-3	TRBD1	CASSQAGGIAEAFF	TGCGCCAGCAGCCAGGCAGGGGGAATCGCTGAAGCTTTCTTT
TRBJ2-7	-	TRBV5-6	-	CASSSGVWEQYF	TGTGCCAGCAGCTCAGGGGTCTGGGAGCAGTACTTC
TRBJ2-1	-	TRBV11-3	TRBD2	CASSLGGGYNEQFF	TGTGCCAGCAGCTTAGGGGGGGGATACAATGAGCAGTTCTTC
TRBJ1-6	-	TRBV9	-	CASSPNLAGSDSPLHF	TGTGCCAGCAGCCCTAACCTCGCAGGTTCCGATTCACCCCTCCACTTT
TRBJ2-2	-	TRBV7-8	TRBD1	CASSVRVMTGPLRHGELFF	TGTGCCAGCAGCGTCCGTGTTATGACAGGGCCTCTGCGTCATGGGGAGCTGTTTTTT
TRBJ1-5	-	TRBV28	-	CASSTLRRNQPQHF	TGTGCCAGCAGCACTTTACGGCGGAATCAGCCCCAGCATTTT
TRBJ2-3	-	TRBV4-1	TRBD2	CASSQLGLAGGRDTQYF	TGCGCCAGCAGCCAACTAGGGTTAGCGGGGGGGCGTGATACGCAGTATTTT
TRBJ1-1	few	TRBV5-1	-	CASSLAGGENTEAFF	TGCGCCAGCAGCTTGGCCGGGGGAGAGAACACTGAAGCTTTCTTT
TRBJ2-5	-	TRBV5-1	-	CASSLKTGLETQYF	TGCGCCAGCAGCTTAAAAACAGGGCTGGAGACCCAGTACTTC
TRBJ2-1	-	TRBV9	-	CASSLYGGYNGQFF	TGTGCCAGCAGCCTCTACGGGGGATACAATGGGCAGTTCTTC
TRBJ2-5	-	TRBV7-7	TRBD1	CASSLYGTGKETQYF	TGTGCTAGCAGCTTGTACGGGACAGGGAAAGAGACCCAGTACTTC
TRBJ1-5	-	TRBV19	-	CASRVQGSGQPQHF	TGTGCCAGTAGGGTACAAGGCAGCGGTCAGCCCCAGCATTTT
TRBJ2-7	-	TRBV7-8	-	CASSRNRVRPYEQYF	TGTGCCAGCAGCAGAAACAGGGTCCGGCCCTACGAGCAGTACTTC
TRBJ2-7	-	TRBV15	-	CATSRDQAGEQYF	TGTGCCACCAGCAGAGATCAAGCGGGCGAGCAGTACTTC
TRBJ2-7	few	TRBV21-1	-	CASSKGTGVHYEQYF	TGTGCCAGCAGCAAAGGGACAGGGGTCCACTACGAGCAGTACTTC
TRBJ1-2	-	TRBV7-2	TRBD1	CASRPGQVNGYTF	TGTGCCAGCAGACCGGGACAGGTGAATGGCTACACCTTC
TRBJ2-1	-	TRBV19	TRBD1	CASSIRDRANEQFF	TGTGCCAGTAGTATTAGGGACAGGGCTAATGAGCAGTTCTTC
TRBJ2-7	few	TRBV7-3	-	CASSLMPGISYEQYF	TGTGCCAGCAGCTTAATGCCAGGGATAAGCTACGAGCAGTACTTC
TRBJ2-7	-	TRBV6-6	-	CASSYSGTGGLDEQYF	TGTGCCAGCAGTTACTCGGGGACCGGGGGTTTAGACGAGCAGTACTTC
TRBJ1-1	-	TRBV6-1	-	CASSSSQGGTEAFF	TGTGCCAGCAGCTCCTCCCAGGGAGGCACTGAAGCTTTCTTT
TRBJ1-2	-	TRBV7-2	TRBD1	CASSSEGQGRVYGYTF	TGTGCCAGCAGCTCCGAAGGACAGGGAAGAGTGTACGGCTACACCTTC
TRBJ2-3	-	TRBV28	-	CASSWGQKVTDTQYF	TGTGCCAGCAGTTGGGGCCAAAAAGTTACAGATACGCAGTATTTT
TRBJ2-7	-	TRBV11-2	-	CASSVAGEQYF	TGTGCCAGCAGCGTTGCAGGAGAGCAGTACTTC